Listed below are T cell receptor beta chains from one sample, sequenced in a study of blood T cell repertoires in COVID-19. The table came from immunoSEQ multiplex PCR; TCRdb's copy has only in-frame clones and leaves some out. This sample has around 200,000 clones, with 85% to 90% found just once. Input material: PBMCs or T cells enriched from blood (not recorded which). The receptor set was obtained from a man between 25 and 39 years old who had recovered from COVID-19. Both conserved end residues are part of each CDR3. The order of the fields is CDR3 DNA, CDR3 protein, clone size, J gene, CDR3 length, V gene, D gene. The D gene is left open where the match is weak. Clone size, where shown, is once, few, many, or a class for clones that have expanded.

TGTGCCAGCAGCTTGACCGGACAGGTCACTGAAGCTTTCTTT | CASSLTGQVTEAFF | - | TRBJ1-1 | 14 | TRBV5-4 | TRBD1
TGTGCCAGCAGCTTAGGTCTGCGGTTCGGGGGAACGGCCGACTATGGCTACACCTTC | CASSLGLRFGGTADYGYTF | - | TRBJ1-2 | 19 | TRBV7-2 | -
TGTGCCAGCAGCTCCGCCGGACAGGGGACCTACGAGCAGTACTTC | CASSSAGQGTYEQYF | - | TRBJ2-7 | 15 | TRBV7-9 | TRBD1
TGCAGCGGAAGGGACAAGAGACTGAACACTGAAGCTTTCTTT | CSGRDKRLNTEAFF | - | TRBJ1-1 | 14 | TRBV29-1 | -
TGCGCCAGCAGCCCGACGGGGGTGGAGACCCAGTACTTC | CASSPTGVETQYF | - | TRBJ2-5 | 13 | TRBV4-1 | -
TGTGCCAGCAGCTTAGAAAGACAGGACGGCTACACCTTC | CASSLERQDGYTF | - | TRBJ1-2 | 13 | TRBV11-2 | -
TGTGCCAGCAGTTACGTCCAGGGGGGCTATGGCTACACCTTC | CASSYVQGGYGYTF | once | TRBJ1-2 | 14 | TRBV6-5 | TRBD1
TGCAGCGTTGGAGGATTCACTGAAGCTTTCTTT | CSVGGFTEAFF | - | TRBJ1-1 | 11 | TRBV29-1 | -
TGCGCCAGCAGCTTGGACGGGATACCACGGTTGGCTGGAAACACCATATATTTT | CASSLDGIPRLAGNTIYF | - | TRBJ1-3 | 18 | TRBV5-1 | -
TGTGCCAGTAGTAGACAGGGGGCCTACGAGCAGTACTTC | CASSRQGAYEQYF | - | TRBJ2-7 | 13 | TRBV19 | TRBD1